This T cell receptor (beta chain) emerged from a study of CD8+CD57+ T cells in acquired aplastic anemia. Across the study: On average, sorted CD4+ and CD8+ cells gave approximately 3 ug of DNA.

The CDR3 spans 13 residues. The V and J ends lost 5 bases and 4 bases respectively, with 12 bases between them. CDR1 and CDR2 from the germline V gene are SGHNT and YYREEE (reference sequence). In its sample, this clonotype was seen many times. The antigen is unknown. Points from the study as a whole: The study identified roughly 31 CD8+ CDR3 sequences shared by patients and controls.

Genomic DNA was employed as the template in profiling TCR beta VDJ and CDR3. Using its own MiXCR run on the reads, TCRdb lists one record per CDR3 protein. The repertoire has some 220,000 distinct CDR3 sequences, 34% of them found once; the top ten carry roughly 1.1%. The TCR sequence derives from a human donor in good health, serving as a control. The chain has TRBV5-4 and TRBJ2-5; D is perhaps TRBD2 (6 bases). The sample was sorted CD4+, CD8+, or CD8+CD57+ T cells (not recorded which) from PBMCs. The CDR3 DNA is TGTGCCAGCAGGTGGGGACTGGGAGAGACCCAGTACTTC. Translated, it gives CASRWGLGETQYF.